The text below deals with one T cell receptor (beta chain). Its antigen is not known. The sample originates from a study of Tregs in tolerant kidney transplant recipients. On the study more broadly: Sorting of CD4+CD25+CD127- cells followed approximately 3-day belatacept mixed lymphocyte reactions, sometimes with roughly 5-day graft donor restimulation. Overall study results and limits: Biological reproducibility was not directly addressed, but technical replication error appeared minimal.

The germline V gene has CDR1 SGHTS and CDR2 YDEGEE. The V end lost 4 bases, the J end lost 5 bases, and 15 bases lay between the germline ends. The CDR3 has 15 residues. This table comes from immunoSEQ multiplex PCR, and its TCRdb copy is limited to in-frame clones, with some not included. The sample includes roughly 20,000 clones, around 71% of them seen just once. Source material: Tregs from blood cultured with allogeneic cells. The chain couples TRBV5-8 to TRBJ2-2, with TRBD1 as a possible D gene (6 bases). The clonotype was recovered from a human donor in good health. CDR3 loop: CASSLQGVGTGELFF. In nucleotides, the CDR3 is TGTGCCAGCAGCCTACAGGGAGTTGGTACCGGGGAGCTGTTTTTT.